Listed here are 22 T cell receptor beta chains from one sample, sequenced in a study of T cell repertoires in cytomegalovirus infection. Their cognate antigens are unknown. TCRdb re-derived calls from the reads in MiXCR, one entry per CDR3 protein. This repertoire shows approximately 310,000 distinct CDR3 sequences, around 25% found once; its top ten account for about 14%. Specimen: cultured PBMCs, collected from culture after CMV antigen stimulation. Source of these receptors: a human donor in good health (CMV status not recorded). Some clones in this sample may be carry-over from other donors' samples.

This clonotype has at least ten counts. The J gene is TRBJ2-3, the V gene TRBV7-9; possible D gene TRBD1, 7 bases. V lost 4 bases, J lost 6 bases, and 17 bases lay in between. Per germline, CDR1 SEHNR and CDR2 FQNEAQ (reference sequence). The length of the CDR3 is 15 residues. In nucleotides, the CDR3 is TGTGCCAGCAGCTCAAACAGGGGCCTAGCGGATACGCAGTATTTT. Protein: CASSSNRGLADTQYF.

The V and J genes are TRBV20-1 and TRBJ1-1; tentative D call: TRBD1 (6 bases). The V gene lost 3 bases and the J gene lost 3 bases, with 17 bases spanning the gap. This CDR3 spans 15 amino acids. The V gene's germline CDR1 is DFQATT and CDR2 SNEGSKA (reference sequence). The CDR3 nucleotides read TGCAGTGCTAGCCTTCTACAGGGTCGGGACACTGAAGCTTTCTTT. Its protein is CSASLLQGRDTEAFF.

There are a few counts of this clonotype. The chain joins TRBV6-1 to TRBJ2-6; no firm D call. V was trimmed by 6 bases and J by 0 bases, leaving 6 bases between them. CDR3 length: 14 residues. Per germline, CDR1 MNHNS and CDR2 SASEGT. The CDR3 spells CASRASSGANVLTF. The DNA of the CDR3 is TGTGCCAGCAGGGCCAGCTCTGGGGCCAACGTCCTGACTTTC.

V is TRBV19 and J is TRBJ1-1; 7 bases fit TRBD1. The CDR3 loop spans 14 amino acids. Trimming removed 4 bases from V and 7 bases from J; junction bases left unmatched: 9. Germline CDR1 reads LNHDA; CDR2 reads SQIVND (reference sequence). In DNA, the CDR3 is TGTGCCAGTAGTAATCGCGGGACAGTTTATGAAGCTTTCTTT. This encodes CASSNRGTVYEAFF.

This clonotype has more than one count but fewer than ten. J is TRBJ1-5 and V is TRBV6-2 or TRBV6-3, with D tentatively TRBD1 (6 bases). The V and J ends lost 2 bases and 7 bases respectively, with 12 bases between them. CDR1 and CDR2 (germline): MNHEY, SVGEGT. The CDR3 sequence is 14 residues long. The CDR3 nucleotides are TGTGCCAGCAGTTACCTGGGGGCAGAGCAGCCCCAGCATTTT. This codes for CASSYLGAEQPQHF.

J is TRBJ2-3 and V is TRBV7-2; 12 nucleotides align to TRBD2. CDR1 and CDR2 (germline): SGHTA, FQGNSA. The ends lost 2 bases at V and 5 bases at J; junction bases unmatched: 11. CDR3 length: 18 amino acids. The CDR3 is CASSLPGASGRAGDTQYF. In nucleotides, the CDR3 is TGTGCCAGCAGCTTACCTGGGGCTAGCGGGAGGGCCGGAGATACGCAGTATTTT.

The V and J genes are TRBV7-8 and TRBJ2-7; 11 bases are a match to TRBD2. This CDR3 is built from 15 residues. Germline CDR1 SGHVS, CDR2 FQNEAQ. Trimming took 5 bases from V and 2 from J; bases not matched to a gene: 5. As DNA, the CDR3 is TGTGCCAGCAGCCTACTAGCGGGGGTTACCTACGAGCAGTACTTC. Its translation: CASSLLAGVTYEQYF.

The genes are TRBV7-2 and TRBJ2-1; unclear D gene. Germline assignment: CDR1 SGHTA and CDR2 FQGNSA. Trimming took 6 bases from V and 0 from J, leaving 12 bases between them. This CDR3 region has 15 residues. CDR3 DNA: TGTGCCAGCAGACCGCGGACGAGCTCCTACAATGAGCAGTTCTTC. Its protein is CASRPRTSSYNEQFF.

The chain is built from TRBV12-3 or TRBV12-4 and TRBJ1-2; 8 nucleotides agree with TRBD1. Trimming cost V 5 bases and J 3 bases; bases outside gene matches: 11. This CDR3 comprises 16 residues. DNA of the CDR3: TGTGCCAGCAGTCTCCATAACCGACAGGGGTACTATGGCTACACCTTC. This sequence encodes CASSLHNRQGYYGYTF.

This clonotype has a handful of counts. The V gene is TRBV7-2, the J gene TRBJ1-4, with a tentative D call TRBD1 (5 bases). The germline V gene has CDR1 SGHTA and CDR2 FQGNSA. Between the trimmed V and J ends, which lost 4 bases and 7 bases, there was a span of 16 bases. The CDR3 covers 15 residues. The CDR3 loop is CASSSGGRAAEKLFF. CDR3 DNA: TGTGCCAGCAGCTCGGGGGGACGGGCGGCTGAAAAACTGTTTTTT.

The V gene is TRBV4-3, the J gene TRBJ2-1; no firm D call. V was pared by 0 bases and J by 7 bases, with 13 bases between. Germline CDR1 and CDR2: LGHNA and YSLEER. The CDR3 totals 15 residues. The DNA of the CDR3 is TGCGCCAGCAGCCAAGAGCTTCTCGGTTTGAATGAGCAGTTCTTC. It translates to CASSQELLGLNEQFF.

Ten or more counts support this clonotype. This chain connects TRBV7-9 to TRBJ2-2, with D maybe TRBD2 (5 bases). CDR1 is SEHNR and CDR2 is FQNEAQ in the germline V gene (reference sequence). Trimming took off 2 bases at V and 6 bases at J, with 10 bases between the two ends. The CDR3 is made up of 14 amino acids. In nucleotides, the CDR3 is TGTGCCAGCAGCTTAATACGGGGTTCCGGGGAGCTGTTTTTT. Amino acids: CASSLIRGSGELFF.

This chain uses TRBV4-3 with TRBJ1-2; D gene unclear. The CDR3 is made up of 15 amino acids. In germline, CDR1 is LGHNA, CDR2 YSLEER. With 3 bases removed from V and 8 bases from J, the gap between germline ends came to 19 bases. CDR3 nucleotides: TGCGCCAGCAGCCAGGCAGCGAGAAGGATACTCGGCTACACCTTC. Translated, it gives CASSQAARRILGYTF.

This clonotype was seen a few times. The chain links TRBV25-1 to TRBJ2-5; D call uncertain. Germline-derived CDR1 and CDR2 are MGHDK and SYGVNS. CDR3 length equals 14 residues. The germline V and J ends were trimmed by 0 bases and 4 bases, with 9 bases remaining between them. The CDR3 DNA sequence: TGTGCCAGCAGTGAATATGGGGTTTCAGAGACCCAGTACTTC. This encodes CASSEYGVSETQYF. Variable domain in full (rest from reference TRBV25-1 and TRBJ2-5): EADIYQTPRYLVIGTGKKITLECSQTMGHDKMYWYQQDPGMELHLIHYSYGVNSTEKGDLSSESTVSRIRTEHFPLTLESARPSHTSQYLCASSEYGVSETQYFGPGTRLLVL.

This clonotype was seen a single time. This chain links TRBV2 with TRBJ2-7; the match to TRBD2 covers 10 bases. CDR1 is SNHLY, CDR2 FYNNEI, per germline. Germline trimming cut 6 bases from V and 0 bases from J; bases unmatched to any gene: 8. The CDR3 is 16 amino acids. The CDR3 bases are TGTGCCAGCAGCCGACTAGCGGGTGCGATCTCCTACGAGCAGTACTTC. As protein: CASSRLAGAISYEQYF. The full variable domain, with the rest looked up from reference TRBV2 and TRBJ2-7, is EPEVTQTPSHQVTQMGQEVILRCVPISNHLYFYWYRQILGQKVEFLVSFYNNEISEKSEIFDDQFSVERPDGSNFTLKIRSTKLEDSAMYFCASSRLAGAISYEQYFGPGTRLTVT.

V is TRBV12-3 or TRBV12-4 and J is TRBJ2-7; 11 bases agree with TRBD2. Germline trimming cut 3 bases from V and 2 bases from J; bases unmatched to any gene: 12. The CDR3 runs 18 residues. The CDR3 nucleotides read TGTGCCAGCAGTTTTGGGCTAGCGGGAGGAACGGTAACCTACGAGCAGTACTTC. This encodes CASSFGLAGGTVTYEQYF.

This clonotype has just a few counts. V gene TRBV5-4 combines with J gene TRBJ1-5, with TRBD1 matching over 7 bases. Germline trimming cut 0 bases from V and 9 bases from J; bases unmatched to any gene: 18. Germline CDR1 and CDR2: SGHNT and YYREEE (reference sequence). The CDR3 is 18 amino acids. CDR3 loop: CASSLGNRGARGPGPQHF. The CDR3 DNA reads as TGTGCCAGCAGCTTGGGTAACAGGGGAGCTAGGGGCCCGGGGCCCCAGCATTTT. The full variable domain, completed using reference TRBV5-4 and TRBJ1-5, is ETGVTQSPTHLIKTRGQQVTLRCSSQSGHNTVSWYQQALGQGPQFIFQYYREEENGRGNFPPRFSGLQFPNYSSELNVNALELDDSALYLCASSLGNRGARGPGPQHFGDGTRLSIL.

This chain connects TRBV4-1 to TRBJ2-5; TRBD1 is a possible D gene (6 bases). Deletions cut 0 bases from V and 1 base from J, with 12 bases between. This CDR3 has 16 amino acids. Per germline, CDR1 MGHRA and CDR2 YSYEKL. In nucleotides, the CDR3 is TGCGCCAGCAGCCAAGAATTAAGGGGGTTCCAAGAGACCCAGTACTTC. Protein product: CASSQELRGFQETQYF.

The genes are TRBV7-2 and TRBJ2-5, with 12 nucleotides matching TRBD1. The V segment lost 2 bases and the J segment 5 bases; nucleotides outside the gene matches: 6. Germline V gives CDR1 SGHTA, CDR2 FQGNSA. CDR3 length: 16 amino acids. CDR3 sequence (DNA): TGTGCCAGCAGCTTAAGGGACAGGGGGCGCGACGAGACCCAGTACTTC. Translation: CASSLRDRGRDETQYF.

This clonotype showed up just a few times. The DNA for the CDR3 is TGTGCCAGCAGCACCCGACTAGCGGGAATCACAGATACGCAGTATTTT. Amino acids: CASSTRLAGITDTQYF. The chain combines TRBV7-2 with TRBJ2-3, with 11 nucleotides matching TRBD2. V was clipped by 5 bases and J by 2 bases; unmatched bases: 6. CDR3 length equals 16 residues. Germline V gives CDR1 SGHTA, CDR2 FQGNSA.

The chain links TRBV9 to TRBJ2-3, with 9 bases identical to TRBD2. V gave up 4 bases and J gave up 2 bases; unmatched junction bases: 5. The CDR3 sequence is 15 residues long. Looked up from germline, CDR1 is SGDLS and CDR2 is YYNGEE. CDR3 nucleotides: TGTGCCAGCAGCTTGACTAGCGGAAACACAGATACGCAGTATTTT. It specifies CASSLTSGNTDTQYF.

The chain combines TRBV6-2 or TRBV6-3 with TRBJ2-7; D is possibly TRBD2 (5 bases). CDR3 length: 19 residues. V lost 0 bases and J 0 bases, leaving 21 bases between the germline ends. Germline CDR1 MNHEY, CDR2 SVGEGT. CDR3 region: CASSYSGPLRTSSSYEQYF. The CDR3 DNA reads as TGTGCCAGCAGTTACTCGGGCCCCTTACGGACTTCGAGCTCCTACGAGCAGTACTTC.